The 12 T cell receptor beta chains reported below all come from one sample, sequenced in a study of T-cell reconstitution after alpha-beta-depleted transplantation in children. Using unique molecular identifiers, the investigators prepared the TCRbeta library. TCRdb called the PCR reads again in MiXCR, with one record for every CDR3 protein. The data show a few hundred thousand distinct CDR3 sequences, 27% seen once. The material sequenced was PBMCs, taken before TCRalphabeta/CD19-depleted stem cell transplant. These TCRs come from a boy in the first two years of life with Wiskott-Aldrich syndrome, due to receive a stem cell transplant.

The chain recombines TRBV7-6 with TRBJ2-2; D is perhaps TRBD2 (5 bases). V lost 1 base and J 3 bases, leaving 12 bases between the germline ends. This CDR3 contains 16 residues. Germline V gene data show CDR1 as SGHVS and CDR2 as FNYEAQ. In DNA form, the CDR3 reads TGTGCCAGCAGCTTAGAGGGAGTAGGCGACACCGGGGAGCTGTTTTTT. Amino acid sequence: CASSLEGVGDTGELFF.

The chain combines TRBV20-1 with TRBJ2-2; unclear D gene. Germline V CDR1 and CDR2: DFQATT, SNEGSKA (reference sequence). V dropped 4 bases and J dropped 7 bases, with 10 bases sitting between them. This CDR3 has 12 residues. The CDR3 bases are TGCAGTGCTATTGAAATCAACGGGGAGCTGTTTTTT. Translation: CSAIEINGELFF.

This rearrangement joins TRBV15 to TRBJ2-3; TRBD1 or TRBD2 may be the D gene (7 bases each). The CDR3 sequence is 16 residues long. V lost 3 bases and J lost 5, with 18 bases in between. In germline, CDR1 is LNHNV, CDR2 YYDKDF (reference sequence). The CDR3 coding sequence is TGTGCCACCAGCAGCAAAGCGGGACAGTGGGGAGATACGCAGTATTTT. Its protein product is CATSSKAGQWGDTQYF.

This clonotype was detected a few times. The chain is built from TRBV7-9 and TRBJ2-1; 10 positions agree with TRBD2. Germline CDR1 reads SEHNR; CDR2 reads FQNEAQ (reference sequence). This CDR3 is 14 amino acids long. Losses at the gene ends were 5 bases for V and 5 bases for J; bases not matched to a gene: 3. In DNA, the CDR3 is TGTGCCAGCAGCGCTAGCGGGGGAGACAATGAGCAGTTCTTC. Protein sequence: CASSASGGDNEQFF. The entire variable domain, with the rest obtained from reference TRBV7-9 and TRBJ2-1, is as follows: DTGVSQNPRHKITKRGQNVTFRCDPISEHNRLYWYRQTLGQGPEFLTYFQNEAQLEKSRLLSDRFSAERPKGSFSTLEIQRTEQGDSAMYLCASSASGGDNEQFFGPGTRLTVL.

This clonotype was detected a few times. Here the CDR3 reads CASGIGGQQETQYF. In DNA, the CDR3 is TGCGCCAGCGGAATTGGCGGGCAACAAGAGACCCAGTACTTC. The V and J genes are TRBV5-1 and TRBJ2-5; D might be TRBD2 (5 bases). Germline V CDR1 and CDR2: SGHRS, YFSETQ. This CDR3 contains 14 residues. Trimming took 7 bases from V and 2 from J, leaving 15 bases between them.

This clonotype came up a few times. The CDR3, as DNA: TGCAGTGCAACAACTAGTTCCTACGAGCAGTACTTC. Translation gives CSATTSSYEQYF. The rearrangement joins TRBV20-1 to TRBJ2-7, with D perhaps matching TRBD2 (5 bases). Germline V gene lookup returns CDR1 DFQATT and CDR2 SNEGSKA (reference sequence). The CDR3 totals 12 residues. V was trimmed by 6 bases and J by 1 base, leaving 10 bases between them.

This clonotype has only a few counts. CDR3 DNA: TGTGCCAGCAGCTCCCCCCAGCGGACCTCTCGTCGGCAGTACTTC. This encodes CASSSPQRTSRRQYF. The chain carries TRBV7-2 and TRBJ2-7; TRBD2 is a possible D gene (5 bases). Trimming took off 4 bases at V and 9 bases at J, with 22 bases between the two ends. This CDR3 region has 15 residues. Germline loops: CDR1 SGHTA, CDR2 FQGNSA. The whole variable domain, remainder taken from reference TRBV7-2 and TRBJ2-7, is GAGVSQSPSNKVTEKGKDVELRCDPISGHTALYWYRQSLGQGLEFLIYFQGNSAPDKSGLPSDRFSAERTGGSVSTLTIQRTQQEDSAVYLCASSSPQRTSRRQYFGPGTRLTVT.

The rearrangement joins TRBV14 to TRBJ2-1, with 8 bases aligning to TRBD2. The germline V gene encodes CDR1 SGHDN and CDR2 FVKESK. This CDR3 has 16 residues. J was trimmed by 4 bases and V by 4 bases; bases with no gene match: 9. CDR3 coding DNA: TGTGCCAGCAGCCGACCTTCCGGGACTAGTTACAATGAGCAGTTCTTC. Its translation: CASSRPSGTSYNEQFF.

The chain combines TRBV2 with TRBJ2-1; D gene unclear. V was clipped by 2 bases and J by 6 bases, with 5 bases between them. The CDR3 runs 12 residues. Germline values: CDR1 SNHLY, CDR2 FYNNEI. The CDR3: CASSETFNEQFF. CDR3 bases: TGTGCCAGCAGTGAAACTTTCAATGAGCAGTTCTTC.

This clonotype was seen more than once but under ten times. The rearrangement joins TRBV12-3 or TRBV12-4 to TRBJ2-7; tentatively, D is TRBD2 (5 bases). The CDR3 runs 14 residues. V was pared by 0 bases and J by 6 bases, with 12 bases between. The CDR3 DNA is TGTGCCAGCAGTTTAGCGGGAGTGGTTCGCGAGCAGTACTTC. Translated, it gives CASSLAGVVREQYF.

The CDR3 loop reads CASSSGAGELFF. The CDR3 region has the DNA TGTGCCAGCAGCTCCGGGGCCGGGGAGCTGTTTTTT. This chain joins TRBV7-6 and TRBJ2-2; D might be TRBD2 (5 bases). The germline V gene has CDR1 SGHVS and CDR2 FNYEAQ. CDR3 length: 12 amino acids. Trimming cost V 4 bases and J 6 bases, with 6 bases left between them.

V and J are TRBV7-9 and TRBJ1-1, with D possibly TRBD1 on 6 matching bases. Trimming took 4 bases from V and 11 from J, leaving 17 bases between them. Germline values: CDR1 SEHNR, CDR2 FQNEAQ (reference sequence). The CDR3 length is 13 residues. Written as DNA, the CDR3 is TGTGCCAGCAGCTCACAACAGGGAAGTAGGGCTTTCTTT. Translated: CASSSQQGSRAFF.